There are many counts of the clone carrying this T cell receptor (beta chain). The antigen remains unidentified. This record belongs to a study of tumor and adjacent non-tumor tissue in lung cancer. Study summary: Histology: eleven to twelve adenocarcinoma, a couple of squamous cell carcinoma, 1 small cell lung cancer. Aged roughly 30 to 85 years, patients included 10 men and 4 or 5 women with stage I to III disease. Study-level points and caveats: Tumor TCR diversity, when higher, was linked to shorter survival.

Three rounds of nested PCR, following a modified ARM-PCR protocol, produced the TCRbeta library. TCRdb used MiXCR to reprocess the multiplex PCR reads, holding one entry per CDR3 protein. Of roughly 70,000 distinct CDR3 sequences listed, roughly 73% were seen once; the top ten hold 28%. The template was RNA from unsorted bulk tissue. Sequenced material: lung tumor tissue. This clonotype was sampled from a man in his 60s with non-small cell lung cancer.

The CDR3 bases are TGCGCCAGCAGCTTGGCCACAGGGGGCCCCGGGAATGAGCAGTTCTTC. Translation gives CASSLATGGPGNEQFF. This sequence joins TRBV5-1 and TRBJ2-1, with 9 bases matching TRBD1. Germline loops: CDR1 SGHRS, CDR2 YFSETQ. CDR3 length: 16 residues. J was trimmed by 7 bases and V by 0 bases; bases with no gene match: 8.